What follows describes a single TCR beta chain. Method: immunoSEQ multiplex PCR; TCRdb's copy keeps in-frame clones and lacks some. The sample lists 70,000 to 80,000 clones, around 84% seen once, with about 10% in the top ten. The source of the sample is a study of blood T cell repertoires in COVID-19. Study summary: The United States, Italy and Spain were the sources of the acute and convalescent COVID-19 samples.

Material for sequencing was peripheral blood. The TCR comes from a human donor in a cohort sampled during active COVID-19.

Here the CDR3 reads CASSNGLAGRTGELFF. CDR3 DNA sequence: TGTGCCAGCAGCAACGGACTAGCGGGAAGAACCGGGGAGCTGTTTTTT. This rearrangement joins TRBV5-6 to TRBJ2-2; 12 nucleotides match TRBD2. Germline CDR1 SGHDT, CDR2 YYEEEE. This CDR3 region has 16 residues. V shed 4 bases, J shed 5 bases, and the junction held 6 bases outside the gene matches.